This T cell receptor beta chain was retrieved from a study of blood T cell repertoires in COVID-19. Study-level background: The origin of the acute and convalescent COVID-19 samples was the United States, Italy and Spain. From T cells, B-cell-depleted T cells, or PBMCs came the material, which was cDNA or gDNA.

In the study's own analysis: It was from reference gene primer amplification that nucleated cell counts were estimated. Sequenced by immunoSEQ multiplex PCR; TCRdb stores in-frame clones only, minus some. Clone size and the V and J calls come from that table; the DNA yielded D and trimming. Among 150,000 to 250,000 clones, approximately 83% were seen once, and the ten largest hold less than 9.5%. Enrollees, about 18 to 100 years old, lived in 24 US areas. The CDR3 spans 15 residues. V shed 3 bases and J shed 5 bases, with 16 bases lying between them. Germline CDR1 is LGHNA and CDR2 is YSLEER. The V gene is TRBV4-3, the J gene TRBJ1-2; a weak D match, TRBD1 (6 bases). Specimen: PBMCs or T cells enriched from blood (not recorded which). The clonotype was recovered from a man between 40 and 49 years old who had recovered from COVID-19. The CDR3 loop reads CASSQNRAPSYGYTF. CDR3 coding DNA: TGCGCCAGCAGCCAGAACAGGGCCCCTTCTTATGGCTACACCTTC.